The source of this TCR beta chain is a study of response to subunit inactivated influenza vaccine. Whole-study findings and limits: Every seasonal influenza vaccination brings in few new T cells, the authors suggested.

About this clonotype: Its matching antigen is unknown.

The germline V gene has CDR1 SGHRS and CDR2 YFSETQ. With V trimmed by 6 bases and J by 5 bases, 8 bases remained unmatched. This CDR3 is built from 14 residues. TCRdb reprocessed the RT-PCR reads with MiXCR, giving one entry per CDR3 protein. The table lists 860,000 or so distinct CDR3 sequences, about 20% of them singletons. The TCR sequence derives from a man in his fifties or sixties who received an inactivated influenza vaccine. The V call is TRBV5-1, the J call TRBJ2-5; 9 positions match TRBD2. The sequences come from PBMCs from blood, collected roughly 5 days after vaccination. CDR3 sequence (DNA): TGCGCCAGCAAGCCGGGACTAGCCACGGAGACCCAGTACTTC. Residues: CASKPGLATETQYF.